This T cell receptor beta chain stems from a study of lymphopenia after photon versus proton radiotherapy. Sequenced by immunoSEQ multiplex PCR; TCRdb stores in-frame clones only, minus some. The table has some 30,000 clones, roughly 87% seen once. CDR1 SSHAT and CDR2 FNYEAQ come from the germline V gene (reference sequence). The CDR3 spans 14 residues. Regarding this clone: Its antigen is unidentified. Its ends do not fully match the called genes, so a read error is possible.

General study points: Photon-treated patients lost naive T cells and TCR diversity; proton-treated stayed stable. Better survival with proton therapy was suggested as possible, not demonstrated.

The rearrangement joins TRBV7-7 to TRBJ2-5; TRBD2 aligns across 11 bases. The sample in question was peripheral blood, obtained from a patient treated with proton-based radiotherapy. The sequence was obtained from a woman in her seventies with pancreatic cancer. Some clones in this sample may be carry-over from other donors' samples. CDR3 amino acids: CASSTGTSGPVKYF. In nucleotides, the CDR3 is TGTGCTAGCAGTACCGGGACTAGCGGCCCCGTTAAGTACTTC. The complete variable domain, with remaining parts taken from reference TRBV7-7 and TRBJ2-5, reads GAGVSQSPRYKVTKRGQDVTLRCDPISSHATLYWYQQALGQGPEFLTYFNYEAQPDKSGLPSDRFSAERPEGSISTLTIQRTEQRDSAMYRCASSTGTSGPVKYFGPGTRLLVL.